A selection of T cell receptor beta chains follows, all from one sample in a study of T cell responses to AZD1222 COVID-19 vaccine. The assay was immunoSEQ multiplex PCR, and TCRdb's table has in-frame clones only and misses some. The sample shows about 73,000 clones, about 91% of them seen only once. The sequencing here drew on peripheral blood, taken 28 days after the second AZD1222 dose. These receptors all come from an adult who received the AZD1222 COVID-19 vaccine. CDR3s include the opening cysteine and the closing phenylalanine or tryptophan. D genes are given only for firm matches. Rows may omit the clone size; those that give it use once, few, many or a size class.

>TRBV29-1|TRBD1|TRBJ1-4|NA
TGCAGCGTTGAGGGCCCCGAGACAGGGGGTGAAAAACTGTTTTTT
CSVEGPETGGEKLFF
>TRBV6-5|NA|TRBJ1-5|NA
TGTGCCAGTATGTTGGGAGGGCCGGGCAATCAGCCCCAGCATTTT
CASMLGGPGNQPQHF
>TRBV10-3|NA|TRBJ2-7|NA
TGTGCCATCAGTGAGTCGAATTGGCCTACCCACGAGCAGTACTTC
CAISESNWPTHEQYF
>TRBV7-9|NA|TRBJ1-2|NA
TGTGCCAGCAGCTCCGACGGGACGAACTATGGCTACACCTTC
CASSSDGTNYGYTF
>TRBV20-1|NA|TRBJ1-2|NA
TGCAGTGCCAGTGACTGGGGACCTAACTATGGCTACACCTTC
CSASDWGPNYGYTF
>TRBV7-9|TRBD1|TRBJ2-7|NA
TGTGCCAGCAGCGCCCGGGACAGGGCCTACGAGCAGTACTTC
CASSARDRAYEQYF
>TRBV24-1|TRBD2|TRBJ2-1|few
TGTGCCACCAGTGATCTCGCCAGGACTAGCGGCTTCTCCTACAATGAGCAGTTCTTC
CATSDLARTSGFSYNEQFF
>TRBV7-9|NA|TRBJ2-2|NA
TGTGCCAGCAGCTTACCCGTGATCAGCACCGGGGAGCTGTTTTTT
CASSLPVISTGELFF
>TRBV10-3|NA|TRBJ1-3|NA
TGTGCCATCAGTGAGGGTAGGGCCGGGTCTGGAAACACCATATATTTT
CAISEGRAGSGNTIYF
>TRBV6-2/TRBV6-3|NA|TRBJ1-1|NA
TGTGCCAGCAGTCCCCTGTCAGGGGCGGCCGCTGAAGCTTTCTTT
CASSPLSGAAAEAFF
>TRBV27|TRBD1|TRBJ1-5|NA
TGTGCCAGCAGTCCGCGACAGGGACATCAGCCCCAGCATTTT
CASSPRQGHQPQHF
>TRBV9|TRBD1|TRBJ2-3|NA
TGTGCCAGCAGCAAGGTGGGACAGGGGGAGGCAGATACGCAGTATTTT
CASSKVGQGEADTQYF
>TRBV7-9|NA|TRBJ1-4|NA
TGTGCCAGCAGCTCTGGACCACAGGGCCTGAATGAAAAACTGTTTTTT
CASSSGPQGLNEKLFF
>TRBV9|NA|TRBJ2-6|once
TGTGCCAGTTCCCTAGTGGGGGCCAACGTCCTGACTTTC
CASSLVGANVLTF
>TRBV3-1/TRBV3-2|TRBD1|TRBJ1-3|NA
TGTGCCAGCAGCCACTACTCAGGGGGTACCGTGGTCTCTGGAAACACCATATATTTT
CASSHYSGGTVVSGNTIYF
>TRBV12-5|NA|TRBJ2-1|NA
TGTGCTAGTGGTTTGCCGAGGGTAGGGCAAAGCAATGAGCAGTTCTTC
CASGLPRVGQSNEQFF
>TRBV7-6|NA|TRBJ2-1|NA
TGTGCCAGCAGCCCCTCCGATGGCCTCATCGCCTACAATGAGCAGTTCTTC
CASSPSDGLIAYNEQFF
>TRBV12-3/TRBV12-4|NA|TRBJ1-1|NA
TGTGCCAGCAGTTTGCACACTGAAGCTTTCTTT
CASSLHTEAFF
>TRBV2|NA|TRBJ1-2|NA
TGTGCCAGCAGTGGAGGACAGTATGGCTACACCTTC
CASSGGQYGYTF
>TRBV7-2|NA|TRBJ2-1|NA
TGTGCCAGCAGCTCGGCAGGTAGTACGCTGGGTGGGCAGTTCTTC
CASSSAGSTLGGQFF
>TRBV29-1|TRBD2|TRBJ2-3|NA
TGCAGCGTTGAAGGAGGGGCGGCGGGAGGGTACACAGATACGCAGTATTTT
CSVEGGAAGGYTDTQYF
>TRBV15|TRBD1|TRBJ2-1|NA
TGTGCCACCAGCAGCTCCGGACAGGTTTACAATGAGCAGTTCTTC
CATSSSGQVYNEQFF
>TRBV5-1|TRBD1|TRBJ2-2|NA
TGCGCCAGCACCCAACAGGGGGCCACCGGGGAGCTGTTTTTT
CASTQQGATGELFF
>TRBV16|NA|TRBJ1-4|NA
TGTGCCAGCAGCCCAAACGGTGCAACTAATGAAAAACTGTTTTTT
CASSPNGATNEKLFF
>TRBV7-9|NA|TRBJ2-3|NA
TGTGCCAGCTCTGTCGGGCCTTCAGGCACAGATACGCAGTATTTT
CASSVGPSGTDTQYF
>TRBV7-8|TRBD1|TRBJ1-4|NA
TGTGCCAGCAGCGCCCGGGGGACAGGGATTGAAAAACTGTTTTTT
CASSARGTGIEKLFF
>TRBV11-2|TRBD2|TRBJ2-2|NA
TGTGCCAGCAGCTTCGCAGCGGGGGACACCGGGGAGCTGTTTTTT
CASSFAAGDTGELFF
>TRBV12-3/TRBV12-4|NA|TRBJ1-2|NA
TGTGCCAGCAGTCCTATGACCGGGGGCTACACCTTC
CASSPMTGGYTF
>TRBV5-1|TRBD1|TRBJ2-7|NA
TGCGCCAGCAGCCTAGGGACAGTCAACACCTACGAGCAGTACTTC
CASSLGTVNTYEQYF
>TRBV7-2|TRBD2|TRBJ2-2|NA
TGTGCCAGCAGCCCGGTTGGGACTACCAACACCGGGGAGCTGTTTTTT
CASSPVGTTNTGELFF
>TRBV9|NA|TRBJ2-2|NA
TGTGCCAGCAGCCCCTGGTCGGGGAACACCGGGGAGCTGTTTTTT
CASSPWSGNTGELFF
>TRBV5-1|NA|TRBJ2-3|NA
TGCGCCAGCAGCTTGTGGGCGGCTAGCACAGATACGCAGTATTTT
CASSLWAASTDTQYF
>TRBV5-8|NA|TRBJ1-1|NA
TGTGCCAGCAGCTGGGGCCGGAACACTGAAGCTTTCTTT
CASSWGRNTEAFF
>TRBV2|NA|TRBJ2-1|NA
TGTGCCAGCAGTTCCGGGACACTTAACAATGAGCAGTTCTTC
CASSSGTLNNEQFF
>TRBV7-2|NA|TRBJ2-3|NA
TGTGCCAGCAGCACCGGGGCAGGAGACACAGATACGCAGTATTTT
CASSTGAGDTDTQYF
>TRBV5-4|NA|TRBJ2-6|few
TGTGCCAGCAGCTTCCCGGGAACTGGGGCCAACGTCCTGACTTTC
CASSFPGTGANVLTF
>TRBV12-3/TRBV12-4|NA|TRBJ1-1|NA
TGTGCCAGCAGTTATTGGAAAATAGAAGCTTTCTTT
CASSYWKIEAFF
>TRBV6-5|TRBD1|TRBJ2-1|NA
TGTGCCAGCAGTTCCAGGGGGAACAATGAGCAGTTCTTC
CASSSRGNNEQFF